This TCR beta chain was retrieved from a study of T-cell reconstitution after alpha-beta-depleted transplantation in children. As for this clonotype: Its target is not known.

Findings and limits, study-wide: Two months or so post-transplant, alpha-beta T cells reportedly derived from several hundred expanded graft clones. A year had passed since transplant, and T-cell counts and diversity by then came mostly from newly produced T cells.

This CDR3 contains 14 residues. CDR1 is MGHRA, CDR2 YSYEKL, per germline. Trimming removed 0 bases at V and 4 bases at J, with 10 bases between. Unique molecular identifiers were incorporated during preparation of the TCRbeta library. TCRdb processed the PCR reads anew with MiXCR; each CDR3 protein has one entry. In the table there are hundreds of thousands of distinct CDR3 sequences, 23% of which are singletons. V gene TRBV4-1 combines with J gene TRBJ2-7, with TRBD1 as a possible D gene (5 bases). This receptor was identified in a boy under three years old who had a stem cell transplant for acute myeloid leukemia, so the T cells may come from the graft donor. The source was PBMCs, mostly from graft donor cells, collected 360 days after TCRalphabeta/CD19-depleted stem cell transplant. This CDR3 reads CASSQDRAGYEQYV. The CDR3 DNA sequence: TGCGCCAGCAGCCAAGACAGGGCCGGGTACGAGCAGTACGTC.